This T cell receptor beta chain was sequenced during a study of early T cells in non-severe SARS-CoV-2 infection. For the study at large: Chains were not paired, and sequencing was done on bulk RNA from unsorted whole blood.

TCRdb passed the 5' RACE reads through MiXCR, listing each CDR3 protein once. The sample lists tens of thousands of distinct CDR3 sequences, roughly 5.4% occurring once. Whole-study results and caveats: Matching with VDJdb favored anti-spike CD8 responses (missing private and CD4 specificities).

About this clonotype: What it recognizes is unknown.

The V end lost 3 bases, the J end lost 8 bases, and 16 bases lay between the germline ends. The germline V gene has CDR1 DFQATT and CDR2 SNEGSKA (reference sequence). The CDR3 length is 14 residues. This chain links TRBV20-1 with TRBJ2-2; D uncertain. This receptor was taken from an adult who was a healthcare worker with PCR-confirmed SARS-CoV-2 infection or an uninfected control (not recorded which). Here the sequenced sample was whole blood, taken at baseline. In nucleotides, the CDR3 is TGCAGTGCTAGTCCTAGATTGAAACCTGGGGAGCTGTTTTTT. Residues: CSASPRLKPGELFF.